This is a list of T cell receptor beta chains from one sample in a study of blood T cell repertoires in COVID-19. Method: immunoSEQ multiplex PCR; TCRdb's copy keeps in-frame clones and lacks some. The sample shows 250,000 to 350,000 clones, 80% to 90% of them seen only once. Sequenced: PBMCs or T cells enriched from blood (not recorded which). The source of these receptors is a woman younger than 35 who had recovered from COVID-19. The CDR3 runs from the conserved cysteine through the conserved F or W. Each record gives: V gene, CDR3 protein.

>TRBV28
CASSRTGKRNEQFF
>TRBV21-1
CVEPHENTEAFF
>TRBV27
CASSLAGSGTDTQYF
>TRBV5-1
CASSLAAGVSYNEQFF
>TRBV5-4
CASSLLGGGANNEQFF
>TRBV2
CASRWTGGLSSGANVLTF
>TRBV3-1/TRBV3-2
CASSQADPTGRRNQPQHF
>TRBV6-5
CASSTRLAQQYF
>TRBV7-9
CAPEGWSSYNEQFF
>TRBV10-3
CAINRDREYGYTF
>TRBV6-5
CASSYSGGLGSYEQYF
>TRBV5-1
CASSLVEGRTYEQYF
>TRBV4-2
CASSQDRGVAGHSSTDTQYF
>TRBV28
CASSFGQGRNGYTF
>TRBV27
CASTRRPGTEAFF
>TRBV27
CASSLSPGQAFYEQYF
>TRBV5-1
CASSSGASGDTDTQYF
>TRBV3-1/TRBV3-2
CASSSGSAGVSYEQYF
>TRBV19
CASSLGQGPYEQYF
>TRBV28
CASLGQNYGYTF
>TRBV14
CASSQDFSRSGANVLTF
>TRBV4-1
CASSQTGGEQYF
>TRBV7-6
CASSQRDNVASSYNSPLHF
>TRBV7-9
CASSSGGALSAFF
>TRBV19
CASGISGAGGRYSNQPQHF
>TRBV29-1
CSVEGERGGQETQYF
>TRBV7-2
CASSLRSSGRGPGYEQYF
>TRBV6-1
CASSELGRGGGAGRETQYF
>TRBV18
CASSDPRATNEKLFF
>TRBV19
CASSILRGRNTEAFF
>TRBV28
CASRGTGVGGYTF
>TRBV29-1
CSVEGQGSYGYTF
>TRBV18
CASSTPGQAETQYF
>TRBV29-1
CSVEDRQGTYNEQFF
>TRBV6-2/TRBV6-3
CASSYSIARANYGYTF
>TRBV27
CASNFRMMNTEAFF
>TRBV18
CASSPGGGGGYTF
>TRBV30
CAWGGSVSTDTQYF
>TRBV10-3
CAIPGTSGVANTGELFF
>TRBV5-1
CASRLAGDQETQYF
>TRBV25-1
CASSPSGQPRHGYTF
>TRBV5-4
CASSLDRGAEKLFF
>TRBV4-1
CASSQDGQGLYEQYF
>TRBV19
CASWDRGRGNTEAFF
>TRBV2
CASRGTGGPLLIYGYTF
>TRBV9
CASSGQVNTEAFF
>TRBV27
CASSARANYGYTF
>TRBV28
CASSRAGHQPQHF
>TRBV18
CASSTGTNYGYTF
>TRBV7-9
CASRSTGAGELFF
>TRBV12-5
CASGRTGAGELFF
>TRBV19
CASSRTGDGYTF
>TRBV14
CASSHVLAVSYNEQFF
>TRBV5-8
CASSSGVLEPQHF
>TRBV28
CASTGYRAGEKLFF
>TRBV10-1
CASSETGIAEAFF
>TRBV15
CATSTGQSGNYGYTF
>TRBV5-1
CASSFTESGNTIYF
>TRBV2
CASSRDRGLGEAFF
>TRBV19
CASSREDREYGEQYF